This T cell receptor beta chain emerged from a study of blood T cell repertoires in COVID-19. The ends lost 0 bases at V and 8 bases at J; junction bases unmatched: 8. CDR3 length: 17 amino acids. Per the germline V gene, CDR1 is LGHNA and CDR2 is YSLEER. Profiled with immunoSEQ multiplex PCR; TCRdb holds only in-frame clones, not every one. The sample consists of some 260,000 clones, 88% of them appearing once. Sequencing was carried out using peripheral blood. The chain carries TRBV4-3 and TRBJ2-2; 11 nucleotides align to TRBD2. The receptor's source is a human donor in a cohort sampled during active COVID-19. CDR3 amino acids: CASSQDILLAGAGELFF. The CDR3 DNA sequence: TGCGCCAGCAGCCAAGATATTCTACTAGCGGGGGCAGGGGAGCTGTTTTTT.